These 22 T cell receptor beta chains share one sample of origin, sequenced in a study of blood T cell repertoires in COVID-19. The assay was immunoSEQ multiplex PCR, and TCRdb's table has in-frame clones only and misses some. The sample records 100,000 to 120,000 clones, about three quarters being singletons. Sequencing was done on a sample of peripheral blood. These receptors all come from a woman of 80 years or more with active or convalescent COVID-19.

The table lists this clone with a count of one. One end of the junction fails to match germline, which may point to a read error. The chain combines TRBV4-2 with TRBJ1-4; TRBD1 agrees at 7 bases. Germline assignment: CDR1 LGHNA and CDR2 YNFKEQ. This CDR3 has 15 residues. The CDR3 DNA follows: TGTGCCAGCAGCAAAGAGGGGGCTAGGAATGAAAAACTGTTTTTT. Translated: CASSKEGARNEKLFF.

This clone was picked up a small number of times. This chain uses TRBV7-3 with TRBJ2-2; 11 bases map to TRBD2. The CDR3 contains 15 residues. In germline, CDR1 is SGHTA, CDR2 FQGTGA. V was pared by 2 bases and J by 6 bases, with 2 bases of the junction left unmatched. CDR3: CASSLGTSGAGELFF. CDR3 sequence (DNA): TGTGCCAGCAGCTTAGGGACTAGCGGCGCCGGGGAGCTGTTTTTT. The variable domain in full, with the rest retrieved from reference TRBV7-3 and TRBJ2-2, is GAGVSQTPSNKVTEKGKYVELRCDPISGHTALYWYRQSLGQGPEFLIYFQGTGAADDSGLPNDRFFAVRPEGSVSTLKIQRTERGDSAVYLCASSLGTSGAGELFFGEGSRLTVL.

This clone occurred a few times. Here the CDR3 reads CASSYGRHNYGYTF. The CDR3 DNA is TGTGCCAGCAGTTACGGCAGGCACAACTATGGCTACACCTTC. The chain recombines TRBV27 with TRBJ1-2; no definite D call. The V end lost 4 bases, the J end lost 2 bases, and 11 bases lay between the germline ends. The germline gives CDR1 MNHEY, CDR2 SMNVEV (reference sequence). CDR3 size: 14 residues.

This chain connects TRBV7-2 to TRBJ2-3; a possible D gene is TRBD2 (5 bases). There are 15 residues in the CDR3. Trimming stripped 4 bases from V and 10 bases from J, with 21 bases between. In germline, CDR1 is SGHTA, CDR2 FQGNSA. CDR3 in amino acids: CASSSPGKLITAQYF. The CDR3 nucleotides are TGTGCCAGCAGCTCCCCGGGAAAACTTATTACGGCGCAGTATTTT.

CDR3 nucleotide sequence: TGTGCCAGCAGTTACTTTGGGACAGGGATCAATCAGCCCCAGCATTTT. It specifies CASSYFGTGINQPQHF. The chain employs TRBV6-5 and TRBJ1-5, with 9 bases aligning to TRBD1. CDR1 MNHEY and CDR2 SVGAGI come from the germline V gene. The trim removed 1 base at V and 3 bases at J, leaving 4 bases unmatched. CDR3 length: 16 residues.

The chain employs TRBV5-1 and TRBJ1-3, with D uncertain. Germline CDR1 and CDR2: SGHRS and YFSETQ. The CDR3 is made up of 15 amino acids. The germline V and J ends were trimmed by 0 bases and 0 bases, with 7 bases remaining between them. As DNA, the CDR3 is TGCGCCAGCAGCTTGGGAGGAGACTCTGGAAACACCATATATTTT. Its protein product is CASSLGGDSGNTIYF.

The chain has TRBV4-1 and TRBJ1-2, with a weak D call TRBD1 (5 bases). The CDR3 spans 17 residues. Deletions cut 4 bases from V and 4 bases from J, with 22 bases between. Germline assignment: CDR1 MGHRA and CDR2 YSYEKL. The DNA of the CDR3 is TGCGCCAGCAGCCCCATCCTCTCGCGGAGCCAGGGCTATGGCTACACCTTC. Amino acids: CASSPILSRSQGYGYTF.

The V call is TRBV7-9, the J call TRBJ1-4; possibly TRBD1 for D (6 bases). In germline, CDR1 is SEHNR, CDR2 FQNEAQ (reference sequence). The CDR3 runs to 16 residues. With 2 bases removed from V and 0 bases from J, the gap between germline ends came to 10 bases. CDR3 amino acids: CASSLPGAATNEKLFF. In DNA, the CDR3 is TGTGCCAGCAGCTTACCAGGGGCTGCAACTAATGAAAAACTGTTTTTT.

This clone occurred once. In DNA form, the CDR3 reads TGTGCCAGCACTCGAAAGGGCAGGGCATATGAGCAGTTCTTC. Its translation: CASTRKGRAYEQFF. The rearrangement links TRBV25-1 to TRBJ2-1; possible D gene TRBD1, 5 bases. Germline lookup yields CDR1 MGHDK and CDR2 SYGVNS. This CDR3 has 14 residues. Trimming took off 7 bases at V and 8 bases at J, with 18 bases between the two ends.

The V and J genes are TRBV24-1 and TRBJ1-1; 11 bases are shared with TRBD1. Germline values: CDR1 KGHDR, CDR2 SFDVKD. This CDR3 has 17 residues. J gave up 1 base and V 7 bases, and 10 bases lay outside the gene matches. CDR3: CATSGVPGQGGNTEAFF. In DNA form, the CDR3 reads TGTGCCACCAGCGGAGTCCCGGGACAGGGGGGGAACACTGAAGCTTTCTTT.

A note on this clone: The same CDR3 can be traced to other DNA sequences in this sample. The CDR3 DNA is TGTGCCAGCAGCCCTAGCACAGATACGCAGTATTTT. Translation gives CASSPSTDTQYF. The V gene is TRBV5-4, the J gene TRBJ2-3; no reliable D call. This CDR3 region has 12 residues. Per germline, CDR1 SGHNT and CDR2 YYREEE (reference sequence). Trimming took off 4 bases at V and 0 bases at J, with 3 bases between the two ends.

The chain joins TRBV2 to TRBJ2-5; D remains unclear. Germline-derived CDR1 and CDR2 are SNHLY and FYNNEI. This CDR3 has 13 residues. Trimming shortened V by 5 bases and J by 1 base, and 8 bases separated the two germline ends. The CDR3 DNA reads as TGTGCCAGCAGTAAAAACTCCCAAGAGACCCAGTACTTC. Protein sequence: CASSKNSQETQYF.

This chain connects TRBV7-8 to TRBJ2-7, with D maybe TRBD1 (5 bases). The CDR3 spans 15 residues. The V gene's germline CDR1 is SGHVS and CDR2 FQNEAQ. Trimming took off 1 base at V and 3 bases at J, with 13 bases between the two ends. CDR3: CASSLGRWGDYEQYF. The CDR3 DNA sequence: TGTGCCAGCAGCTTAGGGCGCTGGGGCGACTACGAGCAGTACTTC.

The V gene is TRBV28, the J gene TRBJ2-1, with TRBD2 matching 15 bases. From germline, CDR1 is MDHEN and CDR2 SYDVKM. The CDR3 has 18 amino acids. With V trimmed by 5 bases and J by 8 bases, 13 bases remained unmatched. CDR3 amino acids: CASSAPTPGLAGGDEQFF. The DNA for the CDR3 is TGTGCCAGCAGTGCCCCTACACCGGGACTAGCGGGAGGCGATGAGCAGTTCTTC.

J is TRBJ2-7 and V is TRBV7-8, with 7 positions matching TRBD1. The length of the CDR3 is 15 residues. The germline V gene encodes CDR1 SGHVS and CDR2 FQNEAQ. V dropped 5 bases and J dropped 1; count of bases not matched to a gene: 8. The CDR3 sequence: CASSPQGVGSYEQYF. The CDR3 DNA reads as TGTGCCAGCAGCCCTCAGGGGGTCGGGTCCTACGAGCAGTACTTC.

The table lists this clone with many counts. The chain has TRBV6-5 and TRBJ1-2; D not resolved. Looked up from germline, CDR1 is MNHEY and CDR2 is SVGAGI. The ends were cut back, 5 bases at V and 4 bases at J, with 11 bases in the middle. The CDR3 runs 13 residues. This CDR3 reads CASSRAGSYGYTF. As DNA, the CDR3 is TGTGCCAGCAGTCGGGCCGGGAGCTATGGCTACACCTTC.

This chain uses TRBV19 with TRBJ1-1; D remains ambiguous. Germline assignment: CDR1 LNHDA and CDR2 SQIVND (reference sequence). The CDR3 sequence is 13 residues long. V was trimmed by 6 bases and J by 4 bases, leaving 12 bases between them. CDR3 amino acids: CASREQFSTEAFF. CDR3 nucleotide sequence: TGTGCCAGTAGGGAACAGTTCAGCACTGAAGCTTTCTTT.

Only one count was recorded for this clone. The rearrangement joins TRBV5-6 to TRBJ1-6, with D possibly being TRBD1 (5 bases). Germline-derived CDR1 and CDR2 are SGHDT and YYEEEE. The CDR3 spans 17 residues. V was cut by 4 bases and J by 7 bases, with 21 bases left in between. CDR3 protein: CASSLPDGTGENSPLHF. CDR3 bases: TGTGCCAGCAGCCTCCCCGACGGTACAGGAGAAAATTCACCCCTCCACTTT.

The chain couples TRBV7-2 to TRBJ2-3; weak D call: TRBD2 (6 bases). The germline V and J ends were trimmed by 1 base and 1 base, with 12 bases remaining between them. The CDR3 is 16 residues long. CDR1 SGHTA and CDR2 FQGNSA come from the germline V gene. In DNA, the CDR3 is TGTGCCAGCAGCTTAGTAGGGCCGGGAGGCACAGATACGCAGTATTTT. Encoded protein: CASSLVGPGGTDTQYF.

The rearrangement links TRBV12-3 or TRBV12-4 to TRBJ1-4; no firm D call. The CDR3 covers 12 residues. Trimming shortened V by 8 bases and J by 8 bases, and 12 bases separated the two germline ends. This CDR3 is CASAREGEKLFF. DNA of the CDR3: TGTGCCAGCGCGCGGGAAGGGGAAAAACTGTTTTTT.

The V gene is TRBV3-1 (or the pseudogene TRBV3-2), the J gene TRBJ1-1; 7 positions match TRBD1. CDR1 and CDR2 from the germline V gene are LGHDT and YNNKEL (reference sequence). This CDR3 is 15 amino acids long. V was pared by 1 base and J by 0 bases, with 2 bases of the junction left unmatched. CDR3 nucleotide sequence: TGTGCCAGCAGCCAAGCCGGGACAGTGAACACTGAAGCTTTCTTT. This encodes CASSQAGTVNTEAFF.

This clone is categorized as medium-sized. DNA for the CDR3: TGTGCCAGCAGACAGGGGTACACTGAAGCTTTCTTT. Protein: CASRQGYTEAFF. The chain combines TRBV12-3 or TRBV12-4 with TRBJ1-1; the match to TRBD1 covers 7 bases. Trimming at V came to 6 bases and at J to 3 bases, leaving 1 base not matched to a gene. The CDR3 is 12 residues long.